This TCR beta chain came from a study of blood T cell repertoires in COVID-19. Participants were aged about 18 to 90 years, lived in around 22 US areas, and enrolled virtually. Donors were grouped by their self-reported clinical history. Looked up from germline, CDR1 is MNHEY and CDR2 is SMNVEV (reference sequence). The CDR3 length is 13 residues. Trimming shortened V by 3 bases and J by 0 bases, and 6 bases separated the two germline ends. Original handling: From reference gene primer amplification, estimates of nucleated cell counts were derived. Method: immunoSEQ multiplex PCR; TCRdb's copy keeps in-frame clones and lacks some. D and trimming come from the DNA, and the V and J calls and clone size come from that table. The table lists fewer than 300,000 clones, around 84% of them singletons.

The receptor comes from a middle-aged man who had been exposed to COVID-19. This chain joins TRBV27 and TRBJ2-7; no clear D gene. Sequencing was carried out using PBMCs or T cells enriched from blood (not recorded which). CDR3 in DNA: TGTGCCAGCAGTTTGTCCCGCTCCTACGAGCAGTACTTC. It is translated as CASSLSRSYEQYF.